The source of this T cell receptor beta chain is a study of lymphopenia after photon versus proton radiotherapy. Study-level points and caveats: Better survival with proton therapy was suggested as possible, not demonstrated. Post-nadir TCR diversity decline inversely tracked overall survival among those who died. Under photons, naive T cells and diversity fell while effector/memory populations rose. Oligoclonal CD8+ Temra expansion after nadir drove photon patients' diversity drop.

The ends lost 4 bases at V and 7 bases at J; junction bases unmatched: 15. Looked up from germline, CDR1 is MNHEY and CDR2 is SMNVEV (reference sequence). The CDR3 consists of 16 residues. Remarks on this clone: Its antigen is as yet unknown.

Some clones are missing from TCRdb's copy, which holds only in-frame ones; the method was immunoSEQ multiplex PCR. The data show some 30,000 clones, roughly 90% seen once. This material consisted of peripheral blood, taken from a patient treated with photon-based radiotherapy. The V call is TRBV27, the J call TRBJ2-7; 8 bases are shared with TRBD1. The clonotype was recovered from a woman in her fifties or sixties with pancreatic cancer. CDR3 in amino acids: CASSSPSARGQREQYF. The DNA for the CDR3 is TGTGCCAGCAGTTCCCCCTCCGCCAGGGGGCAAAGGGAGCAGTACTTC.